The 13 T cell receptor beta chains listed next were all sequenced from one sample in a study of HIV-infected children after antiretroviral therapy interruption. The treatment here: PENTA 11 planned treatment interruption arm or continuous ART arm. Unique molecular identifiers were included in an RNA-based 3' RACE TCR library. TCRdb analysed the 3' RACE reads with MiXCR anew, one entry per CDR3 protein. Here the sample spans about 40,000 distinct CDR3 sequences, about 6% being singletons. Here the sequenced sample was CD45RA+ CD4+ T cells from PBMCs, pooled from several time points, taken from a donor given antiretroviral therapy, either interrupted or continuous. The subset was: naive CD4+ CD45RA+ CD45RO- T cells. The receptors were sampled from a pool of human donors with HIV.

This clonotype was recorded at least ten times. This rearrangement joins TRBV6-1 to TRBJ1-1, with 8 bases aligning to TRBD1. This CDR3 region has 13 residues. V gave up 2 bases and J gave up 11 bases; unmatched junction bases: 7. Germline CDR1 is MNHNS and CDR2 is SASEGT. CDR3 sequence reads: CASSETGGSFAFF. The CDR3 nucleotides read TGTGCCAGCAGTGAAACAGGGGGATCGTTTGCTTTCTTT.

In this sample, this clonotype turned up many times. This sequence joins TRBV7-8 and TRBJ1-5, with D hard to call. CDR3 size: 15 residues. V lost 3 bases to trimming and J lost 0 bases, with 9 bases between them. Germline CDR1 SGHVS, CDR2 FQNEAQ. The CDR3 here is CASSLTVGSNQPQHF. CDR3 sequence (DNA): TGTGCCAGCAGCTTGACGGTTGGTAGCAATCAGCCCCAGCATTTT.

Ten or more counts support this clonotype. This chain joins TRBV7-2 and TRBJ2-5; 7 nucleotides agree with TRBD1. CDR1 SGHTA and CDR2 FQGNSA come from the germline V gene. CDR3 size: 16 residues. J was trimmed by 0 bases and V by 5 bases; bases with no gene match: 9. The CDR3 sequence: CASSPRDRMYQETQYF. The CDR3 DNA is TGTGCCAGCAGCCCCCGGGACAGAATGTACCAAGAGACCCAGTACTTC.

This clonotype was recorded at least ten times. The genes are TRBV5-6 and TRBJ1-5; a weak D match, TRBD1 (6 bases). Germline V gives CDR1 SGHDT, CDR2 YYEEEE. Between the trimmed V and J ends, which lost 4 bases and 0 bases, there was a span of 14 bases. The CDR3 is made up of 16 amino acids. CDR3 amino acids: CASSLRGGNSNQPQHF. For the CDR3, the DNA is TGTGCCAGCAGCCTGAGGGGGGGAAATAGCAATCAGCCCCAGCATTTT.

This clonotype was observed at least ten times. One end of the junction fails to match germline, which may point to a read error. The V gene is TRBV4-1, the J gene TRBJ2-3, with D tentatively TRBD2 (7 bases). Germline CDR1 reads MGHRA; CDR2 reads YSYEKL. There are 16 residues in the CDR3. CDR3: CASSQAGGARAETLYF. For the CDR3, the DNA is TGTGCCAGCAGCCAAGCTGGGGGGGCGCGAGCAGAAACGCTGTATTTT.

The chain joins TRBV7-2 to TRBJ2-5, with 13 positions matching TRBD2. Germline lookup yields CDR1 SGHTA and CDR2 FQGNSA. CDR3 size: 15 residues. The V segment lost 4 bases and the J segment 2 bases; nucleotides outside the gene matches: 1. CDR3 residues: CASSWGLAGQETQYF. DNA for the CDR3: TGTGCCAGCAGCTGGGGACTAGCGGGGCAAGAGACCCAGTACTTC.

Many counts were recorded for this clonotype. V gene TRBV3-1 combines with J gene TRBJ2-7, with 8 bases that match TRBD1. The CDR3 is 14 residues long. V lost 4 bases to trimming and J lost 2 bases; unmatched junction nucleotides: 4. Germline loops: CDR1 LGHDT, CDR2 YNNKEL (reference sequence). The CDR3, as DNA: TGTGCCAGCAGCCGAGGACAGGGAACCTACGAGCAGTACTTC. Its translation: CASSRGQGTYEQYF.

This clonotype came up many times. Sequence at one end of the junction differs from germline and may be a read error. The chain is built from TRBV18 and TRBJ2-2; 8 nucleotides agree with TRBD2. Germline lookup yields CDR1 KGHSH and CDR2 LQKENI. The length of the CDR3 is 15 residues. CDR3 protein: CASSPPERGSGELFF. For the CDR3, the DNA is TGTGCCAGTTCACCACCGGAGCGGGGGAGCGGGGAGCTGTTTTTT.

The rearrangement joins TRBV6-5 to TRBJ2-1; 9 bases match TRBD2. Germline V CDR1 and CDR2: MNHEY, SVGAGI. V trimming: 6 bases; J trimming: 7 bases; junction bases outside the gene matches: 7. CDR3 length equals 14 residues. This CDR3 reads CASSTAGGTNEQFF. The DNA of the CDR3 is TGTGCCAGCAGCACAGCGGGGGGCACGAATGAGCAGTTCTTC.

This clonotype was found a few times. This chain connects TRBV28 to TRBJ2-7; TRBD1 aligns across 7 bases. The CDR3 covers 12 residues. V lost 2 bases to trimming and J lost 6 bases; unmatched junction nucleotides: 1. Looked up from germline, CDR1 is MDHEN and CDR2 is SYDVKM. The CDR3 DNA reads as TGTGCCAGCAGTTTACCAGGGGGCGAGCAGTACTTC. Its translation: CASSLPGGEQYF.

In this sample, this clonotype turned up a few times. The CDR3 reads CASTKKGGSTDTQYF. The CDR3 nucleotides are TGTGCCAGCACCAAGAAGGGGGGTAGCACAGATACGCAGTATTTT. The V call is TRBV2, the J call TRBJ2-3; tentatively, D is TRBD1 or TRBD2 (6 bases each). V was cut by 7 bases and J by 0 bases, with 14 bases left in between. Germline V gives CDR1 SNHLY, CDR2 FYNNEI. The CDR3 loop spans 15 amino acids.

The sample holds many counts of this clonotype. The CDR3 sequence is CASSLQMGTFSSGANVLTF. As DNA, the CDR3 is TGTGCCAGTAGTCTCCAAATGGGGACATTCAGCTCTGGGGCCAACGTCCTGACTTTC. J is TRBJ2-6 and V is TRBV19, with D possibly TRBD1 on 6 matching bases. Germline loops: CDR1 LNHDA, CDR2 SQIVND (reference sequence). With 5 bases removed from V and 0 bases from J, the gap between germline ends came to 20 bases. CDR3 length equals 19 residues.

The gene calls are TRBV24-1 and TRBJ2-5; D unclear. Trimming removed 2 bases from V and 0 bases from J, with 9 bases in between. In germline, CDR1 is KGHDR, CDR2 SFDVKD. CDR3 length equals 15 residues. CDR3 nucleotides: TGTGCCACCAGTGATTCCACAGCGTACCAAGAGACCCAGTACTTC. Translated, it gives CATSDSTAYQETQYF.